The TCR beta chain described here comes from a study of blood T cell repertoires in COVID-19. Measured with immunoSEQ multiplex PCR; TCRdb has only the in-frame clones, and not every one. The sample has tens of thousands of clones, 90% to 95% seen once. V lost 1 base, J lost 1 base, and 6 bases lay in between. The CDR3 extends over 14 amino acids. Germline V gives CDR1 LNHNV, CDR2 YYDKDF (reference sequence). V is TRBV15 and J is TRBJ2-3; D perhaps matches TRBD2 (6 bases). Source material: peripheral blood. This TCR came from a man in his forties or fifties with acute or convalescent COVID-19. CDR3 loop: CATSRGGGTDTQYF. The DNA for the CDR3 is TGTGCCACCAGCAGAGGGGGGGGCACAGATACGCAGTATTTT.